The 30 T cell receptor beta chains listed next were all sequenced from one sample in a study of cytomegalovirus exposure and HLA in healthy donors. PCR primers comprised 60 Vbeta and 13 Jbeta primers. Profiled with immunoSEQ multiplex PCR; TCRdb holds only in-frame clones, not every one. This table holds fewer than 200,000 clones, 60% to 85% found once. Sequenced sample: PBMCs. Source of these receptors: a female donor in good health and CMV-seronegative.

For the CDR3, the DNA is TGCACCAGCAGCCAAGATTGGAGGGGACAGATCTATGGCTACACCTTC. It encodes CTSSQDWRGQIYGYTF. This chain connects TRBV1 to TRBJ1-2; the tabulated D call, TRBD1, remains unverified against the DNA. TRBV1 is labeled a pseudogene. The CDR3 runs to 16 residues.

This rearrangement joins TRBV7-8 to TRBJ2-7, with TRBD2 matching over 7 bases. The CDR3 is 17 amino acids. J gave up 5 bases and V 5 bases, and 18 bases lay outside the gene matches. Germline CDR1 reads SGHVS; CDR2 reads FQNEAQ. The CDR3 region is CASSRPLGGGGVDEQYF. CDR3 sequence (DNA): TGTGCCAGCAGCCGTCCCCTGGGGGGGGGAGGGGTAGACGAGCAGTACTTC.

About this clone: Germline and junction disagree at one end, which may indicate a read error. This sample also contains other DNA sequences that code for the same CDR3. The V call is TRBV7-7, the J call TRBJ1-1; D may be TRBD1 (6 bases). Looked up from germline, CDR1 is SSHAT and CDR2 is FNYEAQ (reference sequence). The CDR3 loop spans 13 amino acids. CDR3 protein: CASSLDRNTEAFF. DNA of the CDR3: TGTGCTAGCAGCTTAGACAGGAACACTGAAGCCTTCTTT.

Worth noting for this clone: The junction shows a germline mismatch at one end, possibly a read error. The chain recombines TRBV25-1 with TRBJ2-4; 11 bases agree with TRBD2. The germline gives CDR1 MGHDK, CDR2 SYGVNS. This CDR3 region has 16 residues. The CDR3 DNA is TGTGCCAGCAGTGAATACCGACTAGCGGGGAAAAACAGTCAGTACTTC. Residues: CASSEYRLAGKNSQYF.

This clone was counted only a few times. The genes are TRBV7-9 and TRBJ1-5; tentatively, D is TRBD1 (5 bases). Germline loops: CDR1 SEHNR, CDR2 FQNEAQ (reference sequence). V gave up 6 bases and J gave up 4 bases, with 13 bases separating them. The CDR3 extends over 14 amino acids. CDR3 loop: CASRWVGGNQPQHF. In DNA, the CDR3 is TGTGCCAGCAGGTGGGTGGGGGGGAATCAGCCCCAGCATTTT.

The CDR3 spells CAISEFPSSRAQYF. The DNA of the CDR3 is TGTGCCATCAGTGAGTTCCCGTCCAGTCGTGCGCAGTATTTT. V gene TRBV10-3 combines with J gene TRBJ2-3; D is unresolved. V shed 1 base and J shed 10 bases, with 15 bases lying between them. The CDR3 consists of 14 residues. CDR1 and CDR2 (germline): ENHRY, SYGVKD.

This clone was seen a few times. This sequence joins TRBV5-1 and TRBJ2-5, with 8 nucleotides matching TRBD2. The CDR3 totals 17 residues. Per germline, CDR1 SGHRS and CDR2 YFSETQ. J gave up 4 bases and V 0 bases, and 11 bases lay outside the gene matches. The CDR3 is CASSLAYGGGSVETQYF. The DNA for the CDR3 is TGCGCCAGCAGCTTGGCCTATGGCGGGGGGTCGGTAGAGACCCAGTACTTC.

The chain has TRBV6-5 and TRBJ2-2; TRBD1 matches at 9 bases. Unmatched junction bases numbered 6, after V lost 5 bases and J lost 8 bases. Looked up from germline, CDR1 is MNHEY and CDR2 is SVGAGI. There are 14 residues in the CDR3. The CDR3 here is CASSQNRGLGELFF. The CDR3 DNA reads TGTGCCAGCAGTCAGAACAGGGGGCTGGGGGAGCTGTTTTTT.

J is TRBJ2-6 and V is TRBV11-2; D remains unclear. The ends were cut back, 9 bases at V and 4 bases at J, with 16 bases in the middle. The CDR3 extends over 15 amino acids. Looked up from germline, CDR1 is SGHAT and CDR2 is FQNNGV. DNA for the CDR3: TGTGCCAGTCATAGATCACCTCCGGGGGCCAACGTCCTGACTTTC. Translating gives CASHRSPPGANVLTF.

The DNA of the CDR3 is TGTGCCAGCAGCTCCGGGGAGGGGGCCAAAAACATTCAGTACTTC. Its translation: CASSSGEGAKNIQYF. The V and J genes are TRBV28 and TRBJ2-4, with 7 positions matching TRBD2. Trimming cost V 6 bases and J 1 base; bases outside gene matches: 6. The CDR3 has 15 amino acids. CDR1 MDHEN and CDR2 SYDVKM come from the germline V gene.

The CDR3 here is CASSETGRYTGELFF. The CDR3 bases are TGTGCCAGCAGTGAGACAGGGAGGTACACCGGGGAGCTGTTTTTT. The V and J genes are TRBV2 and TRBJ2-2; D perhaps matches TRBD1 (7 bases). Germline V gene lookup returns CDR1 SNHLY and CDR2 FYNNEI. CDR3 size: 15 residues. Trimming took 3 bases from V and 3 from J, leaving 11 bases between them.

This clone has just a few counts. J is TRBJ1-1 and V is TRBV11-1; D uncertain. V was pared by 8 bases and J by 7 bases, with 29 bases between. Germline-derived CDR1 and CDR2 are SGHAT and FQDESV (reference sequence). CDR3 size: 17 residues. CDR3 in DNA: TGTGCCAGCTCCCGACCGCGCGGGAACCGAGAGGAGGGTGAAGCTTTCTTT. This codes for CASSRPRGNREEGEAFF.

There are a few counts of this clone. The chain recombines TRBV28 with TRBJ1-5, with 7 bases matching TRBD1. V shed 4 bases, J shed 6 bases, and the junction held 9 bases outside the gene matches. CDR1 and CDR2 from the germline V gene are MDHEN and SYDVKM. There are 15 residues in the CDR3. In DNA, the CDR3 is TGTGCCAGCAGTTCCCCTCGAAGGGGGCGTCAGCCCCAGCATTTT. This encodes CASSSPRRGRQPQHF.

The chain combines TRBV28 with TRBJ2-1; D call uncertain. CDR1 is MDHEN, CDR2 SYDVKM, per germline. V lost 6 bases to trimming and J lost 6 bases, with 15 bases between them. CDR3 size: 14 residues. The CDR3 DNA sequence: TGTGCCAGCAGGCCCCCCGGCGGAGTCAATGAGCAGTTCTTC. Translated: CASRPPGGVNEQFF.

This chain links TRBV7-9 with TRBJ2-5; TRBD2 matches at 7 bases. V gave up 3 bases and J gave up 5 bases; unmatched junction bases: 6. The germline gives CDR1 SEHNR, CDR2 FQNEAQ (reference sequence). This CDR3 is built from 14 residues. The CDR3 protein is CASSFAGVRETQYF. The CDR3 DNA is TGTGCCAGCAGCTTTGCGGGAGTAAGGGAGACCCAGTACTTC. Together with reference TRBV7-9 and TRBJ2-5, the CDR3 gives the full variable domain: DTGVSQNPRHKITKRGQNVTFRCDPISEHNRLYWYRQTLGQGPEFLTYFQNEAQLEKSRLLSDRFSAERPKGSFSTLEIQRTEQGDSAMYLCASSFAGVRETQYFGPGTRLLVL.

V is TRBV11-2 and J is TRBJ1-2, with D perhaps TRBD1 (5 bases). This CDR3 has 15 amino acids. CDR1 and CDR2 from the germline V gene are SGHAT and FQNNGV. With 5 bases removed from V and 2 bases from J, the gap between germline ends came to 15 bases. CDR3 sequence reads: CASSPIWGGNYGYTF. As DNA, the CDR3 is TGTGCCAGCAGCCCCATATGGGGGGGGAACTATGGCTACACCTTC.

The chain has TRBV2 and TRBJ2-3; 9 nucleotides match TRBD2. Per the germline V gene, CDR1 is SNHLY and CDR2 is FYNNEI. The V gene end was trimmed by 5 bases and the J gene end by 6 bases; junction bases not matched to a gene: 9. This CDR3 has 15 amino acids. CDR3 amino acids: CASSPSGGSPDTQYF. CDR3 DNA sequence: TGTGCCAGCAGTCCCAGCGGGGGGTCCCCCGATACGCAGTATTTT.

The chain joins TRBV5-4 to TRBJ1-2; 7 positions agree with TRBD1. V lost 3 bases and J lost 2; bases outside the gene matches: 1. The V gene's germline CDR1 is SGHNT and CDR2 YYREEE (reference sequence). The CDR3 runs 13 residues. The CDR3 sequence is CASSSQGNYGYTF. The CDR3 DNA reads TGTGCCAGCAGCTCACAGGGGAACTATGGCTACACCTTC.

J is TRBJ1-5 and V is TRBV2; 9 bases agree with TRBD1. V was pared by 6 bases and J by 1 base, with 4 bases of the junction left unmatched. The CDR3 extends over 15 amino acids. From germline, CDR1 is SNHLY and CDR2 FYNNEI. The CDR3 reads CASRRTGESNQPQHF. The CDR3 DNA reads TGTGCCAGCAGGAGGACAGGGGAAAGCAATCAGCCCCAGCATTTT.

This chain connects TRBV27 to TRBJ1-3, with unresolved D. This CDR3 region has 13 residues. Trimming left V 9 bases short and J 2 bases short, with 11 bases between. Germline V gene lookup returns CDR1 MNHEY and CDR2 SMNVEV (reference sequence). The CDR3 here is CASVGRTGNTIYF. The CDR3 coding sequence is TGTGCCAGTGTGGGCCGTACTGGAAACACCATATATTTT.

The chain links TRBV5-1 to TRBJ2-1, with 7 bases that match TRBD2. The CDR3 has 14 amino acids. CDR1 and CDR2 (germline): SGHRS, YFSETQ. V gave up 0 bases and J gave up 10 bases; unmatched junction bases: 7. Here the CDR3 reads CASSLAGSGAEQFF. The CDR3 nucleotides read TGCGCCAGCAGCTTGGCCGGGAGCGGGGCCGAGCAGTTCTTC. The full variable domain, completed using reference TRBV5-1 and TRBJ2-1, is KAGVTQTPRYLIKTRGQQVTLSCSPISGHRSVSWYQQTPGQGLQFLFEYFSETQRNKGNFPGRFSGRQFSNSRSEMNVSTLELGDSALYLCASSLAGSGAEQFFGPGTRLTVL.

This clone was found once. The V and J genes are TRBV5-5 and TRBJ2-7; D gene unclear. In germline, CDR1 is SGHKS, CDR2 YYEKEE (reference sequence). The V gene lost 2 bases and the J gene lost 7 bases, with 16 bases spanning the gap. The CDR3 is 14 residues long. Here the CDR3 reads CASSLFSDPWEQYF. For the CDR3, the DNA is TGTGCCAGCAGCTTATTTTCAGATCCGTGGGAGCAGTACTTC.

The chain recombines TRBV2 with TRBJ1-5; 7 positions match TRBD1. This CDR3 region has 14 residues. V dropped 3 bases and J dropped 9; count of bases not matched to a gene: 8. Germline lookup yields CDR1 SNHLY and CDR2 FYNNEI. CDR3 DNA sequence: TGTGCCAGCAGTGATCCGAACTCAGGGGGGCCCCAGCATTTT. This sequence encodes CASSDPNSGGPQHF.

The V call is TRBV19, the J call TRBJ1-1; TRBD1 aligns across 7 bases. This CDR3 is 15 amino acids long. V lost 6 bases to trimming and J lost 1 base; unmatched junction nucleotides: 8. The V gene's germline CDR1 is LNHDA and CDR2 SQIVND (reference sequence). As DNA, the CDR3 is TGTGCCAGTAGCACCAAGTGGACAGGGAACACTGAAGCTTTCTTT. Protein: CASSTKWTGNTEAFF.

The chain is built from TRBV5-6 and TRBJ2-1; 15 bases are shared with TRBD2. The germline V gene encodes CDR1 SGHDT and CDR2 YYEEEE. The CDR3 runs to 16 residues. J lost 6 bases, V lost 4 bases, and 5 bases had no gene match. The CDR3 region has the DNA TGTGCCAGCAGCAGGACTAGCGGGAGGGACGTCAATGAGCAGTTCTTC. Protein: CASSRTSGRDVNEQFF.

The V gene is TRBV5-1, the J gene TRBJ2-7; no definite D call. In germline, CDR1 is SGHRS, CDR2 YFSETQ. Trimming left V 1 base short and J 1 base short, with 9 bases between. CDR3 length: 14 residues. CDR3 nucleotides: TGCGCCAGCAGCTTGTTAGGCGGTTCCTACGAGCAGTACTTC. Amino acids: CASSLLGGSYEQYF.

This clone was counted a few times. The chain couples TRBV18 to TRBJ2-2, with D perhaps TRBD1 (6 bases). The CDR3 has 16 residues. The V end was cut by 3 bases, the J end by 4 bases, with 15 bases between. Germline V gives CDR1 KGHSH, CDR2 LQKENI. The CDR3 sequence: CASSPPNRVSTGELFF. The CDR3 DNA reads TGTGCCAGCTCACCCCCCAACAGGGTTAGCACCGGGGAGCTGTTTTTT.

The J gene is TRBJ2-2, the V gene TRBV9; D possibly corresponds to TRBD2 (6 bases). From germline, CDR1 is SGDLS and CDR2 YYNGEE. Trimming left V 4 bases short and J 0 bases short, with 16 bases between. The CDR3 covers 17 residues. The CDR3 sequence is CASSQPAERANTGELFF. Here the CDR3 DNA reads TGTGCCAGCAGCCAACCGGCCGAGCGGGCGAACACCGGGGAGCTGTTTTTT.

This clone was found a few times. The chain recombines TRBV5-4 with TRBJ2-7; D is ambiguous. Germline assignment: CDR1 SGHNT and CDR2 YYREEE (reference sequence). This CDR3 spans 15 amino acids. Between the trimmed V and J ends, which lost 0 bases and 0 bases, there was a span of 10 bases. The CDR3 is CASSLGGSGSYEQYF. The CDR3 nucleotides read TGTGCCAGCAGCTTGGGAGGAAGTGGCTCCTACGAGCAGTACTTC.

The chain carries TRBV5-1 and TRBJ1-1; TRBD1 agrees at 7 bases. Germline V lookup: CDR1 SGHRS, CDR2 YFSETQ. J was trimmed by 3 bases and V by 0 bases; bases with no gene match: 2. The CDR3 extends over 14 amino acids. CDR3 DNA sequence: TGCGCCAGCAGCTTGGGGACAGGTTACACTGAAGCTTTCTTT. It encodes CASSLGTGYTEAFF.